This passage covers 24 T cell receptor beta chains from one sample sequenced in a study of cytomegalovirus exposure and HLA in healthy donors (dated by TCRdb to the late 2010s). The library was obtained by the immunoSEQ multiplex PCR assay. The table comes from immuneACCESS by way of TCRdb, which keeps in-frame sequences with V and J called. Part of the clones is missing from these tables; in studies checked, under half for an unresolved V gene and the rest for unknown reasons. The table for this sample lists 90,000 to 150,000 clones; 86% of them were counted only once. Approximately 4.9% of the sample goes to the ten largest clones. The sample consisted of PBMCs. These receptors originate from a man aged 18 to 35 in good health and CMV-seronegative.

The gene calls are TRBV6-4 and TRBJ2-3, with 13 positions matching TRBD2. Looked up from germline, CDR1 is MRHNA and CDR2 is SNTAGT. This CDR3 has 14 amino acids. Unmatched junction bases numbered 3, after V lost 10 bases and J lost 2 bases. The CDR3 sequence is CATGTSGNTDTQYF. CDR3 DNA: TGTGCCACCGGGACTAGCGGGAACACAGATACGCAGTATTTT.

As to this clone: This specimen includes other DNA sequences encoding the same CDR3. CDR3 residues: CAWSVAGSGNTIYF. For the CDR3, the DNA is TGTGCCTGGAGTGTAGCCGGGTCTGGAAACACCATATATTTT. The rearrangement joins TRBV30 to TRBJ1-3, with D unclear. The V end lost 0 bases, the J end lost 1 base, and 7 bases lay between the germline ends. CDR1 and CDR2 (germline): GTSNPN, SVGIG (reference sequence). The CDR3 length is 14 residues.

This chain connects TRBV4-1 to TRBJ1-3; the match to TRBD1 covers 7 bases. The CDR3 contains 15 residues. J lost 3 bases, V lost 2 bases, and 4 bases had no gene match. Germline V gene sequence: CDR1 MGHRA, CDR2 YSYEKL. In nucleotides, the CDR3 is TGCGCCAGCAGCCAATACAGGGGAGGTGGAAACACCATATATTTT. This encodes CASSQYRGGGNTIYF.

Only one count was recorded for this clone. The V call is TRBV7-2, the J call TRBJ1-5, with D possibly TRBD1 on 6 matching bases. Trimming pared 1 base from V and 1 base from J, leaving 14 bases between. The germline V gene has CDR1 SGHTA and CDR2 FQGNSA. The CDR3 totals 17 residues. CDR3 in amino acids: CASSLVGRGGSNQPQHF. As DNA, the CDR3 is TGTGCCAGCAGCTTAGTGGGGAGGGGGGGAAGCAATCAGCCCCAGCATTTT.

V gene TRBV6-6 combines with J gene TRBJ1-1; 9 nucleotides agree with TRBD1. CDR3 size: 15 residues. Germline V gene lookup returns CDR1 MNHNY and CDR2 SVGAGI (reference sequence). Unmatched junction bases numbered 11, after V lost 6 bases and J lost 6 bases. DNA for the CDR3: TGTGCCAGCAGCCTTCCGGGACAGGGTACATCTGAAGCTTTCTTT. As protein: CASSLPGQGTSEAFF.

This sequence joins TRBV25-1 and TRBJ1-2; a weak D match, TRBD1 (5 bases). The germline CDR1 and CDR2 sequences are MGHDK and SYGVNS. The CDR3 covers 15 residues. V shed 6 bases and J shed 6 bases, with 20 bases lying between them. This CDR3 reads CASSKFGGGYDGYTF. As DNA, the CDR3 is TGTGCCAGCAGCAAGTTTGGGGGAGGGTATGATGGCTACACCTTC.

This chain connects TRBV2 to TRBJ2-7; TRBD1 matches at 10 bases. This CDR3 comprises 13 residues. CDR1 and CDR2 (germline): SNHLY, FYNNEI. J was trimmed by 3 bases and V by 4 bases; bases with no gene match: 0. The chain's CDR3 is CASSGTGGYEQYF. The CDR3 nucleotides read TGTGCCAGCAGTGGGACAGGGGGCTACGAGCAGTACTTC.

This clone is termed medium-sized. The V call is TRBV6-1, the J call TRBJ2-7; no clear D. V was cut by 3 bases and J by 4 bases, with 19 bases left in between. The V gene's germline CDR1 is MNHNS and CDR2 SASEGT. The CDR3 has 16 residues. CDR3 bases: TGTGCCAGCAGTGATCCCGTCGGTTGGCTGACTTACGAGCAGTACTTC. Protein sequence: CASSDPVGWLTYEQYF.

The chain carries TRBV4-1 and TRBJ2-7; D is perhaps TRBD1 (6 bases). Germline V gives CDR1 MGHRA, CDR2 YSYEKL. The CDR3 sequence is 16 residues long. The ends were cut back, 1 base at V and 2 bases at J, with 15 bases in the middle. CDR3 sequence reads: CASSQGPDRSTYEQYF. In DNA form, the CDR3 reads TGCGCCAGCAGCCAAGGGCCTGACAGGAGTACCTACGAGCAGTACTTC.

The chain recombines TRBV6-6 with TRBJ2-7, with TRBD1 identical over 8 bases. V shed 0 bases and J 6 bases; nucleotides not matched to a gene: 4. The CDR3 consists of 14 residues. Germline V CDR1 and CDR2: MNHNY, SVGAGI (reference sequence). Here the CDR3 reads CASSYSDRAGEQYF. The CDR3 nucleotides read TGTGCCAGCAGTTACTCGGACAGGGCTGGCGAGCAGTACTTC.

The chain is built from TRBV5-6 and TRBJ1-5; no definite D call. This CDR3 region has 14 residues. Looked up from germline, CDR1 is SGHDT and CDR2 is YYEEEE. Trimming took off 0 bases at V and 6 bases at J, with 10 bases between the two ends. The CDR3 DNA is TGTGCCAGCAGCTTGGGGAGGCTAGTTCAGCCCCAGCATTTT. Translating it yields CASSLGRLVQPQHF.

The V and J genes are TRBV13 and TRBJ1-2, with 7 positions matching TRBD1. The CDR3 length is 15 residues. Germline V lookup: CDR1 PRHDT, CDR2 FYEKMQ (reference sequence). The V segment lost 3 bases and the J segment 0 bases; nucleotides outside the gene matches: 4. Here the CDR3 reads CASSFRDRPNYGYTF. Written as DNA, the CDR3 is TGTGCCAGCAGCTTTCGGGACAGACCTAACTATGGCTACACCTTC. Filled out from reference TRBV13 and TRBJ1-2, the complete variable domain reads AAGVIQSPRHLIKEKRETATLKCYPIPRHDTVYWYQQGPGQDPQFLISFYEKMQSDKGSIPDRFSAQQFSDYHSELNMSSLELGDSALYFCASSFRDRPNYGYTFGSGTRLTVV.

In this sample, this clone turned up a few times. The chain recombines TRBV2 with TRBJ1-5; perhaps TRBD1 as D (5 bases). This CDR3 contains 14 residues. Germline V lookup: CDR1 SNHLY, CDR2 FYNNEI. Trimming shortened V by 3 bases and J by 4 bases, and 10 bases separated the two germline ends. Written as DNA, the CDR3 is TGTGCCAGCAGTGAGCCAGGGCGAAATCAGCCCCAGCATTTT. Its protein is CASSEPGRNQPQHF.

This chain uses TRBV6-5 with TRBJ1-3, with D possibly TRBD1 on 6 matching bases. V was clipped by 7 bases and J by 4 bases, with 17 bases between them. The germline V gene has CDR1 MNHEY and CDR2 SVGAGI. The CDR3 runs to 15 residues. CDR3 in amino acids: CASIPAQGIGNTIYF. The CDR3 DNA follows: TGTGCCAGCATCCCTGCACAGGGAATCGGAAACACCATATATTTT.

This chain connects TRBV7-9 to TRBJ1-2; D is perhaps TRBD1 (6 bases). V lost 5 bases, J lost 4 bases, and 14 bases lay in between. The CDR3 length is 14 residues. The germline V gene encodes CDR1 SEHNR and CDR2 FQNEAQ (reference sequence). DNA for the CDR3: TGTGCCAGCAGCGCGACATCCAGGGGCTATGGCTACACCTTC. Translated: CASSATSRGYGYTF.

The gene calls are TRBV27 and TRBJ2-1; D is possibly TRBD2 (6 bases). The CDR3 is 15 residues long. Trimming stripped 5 bases from V and 9 bases from J, with 20 bases between. The germline gives CDR1 MNHEY, CDR2 SMNVEV (reference sequence). CDR3 bases: TGTGCCAGCAGTCCCCCGGGTGGGGACTTTAGTGAGCAGTTCTTC. Amino acids: CASSPPGGDFSEQFF.

The CDR3 spells CASSSGGQGDYGYTF. Written as DNA, the CDR3 is TGTGCCAGCAGCTCCGGGGGACAGGGGGACTATGGCTACACCTTC. The V call is TRBV7-2, the J call TRBJ1-2, with 11 nucleotides matching TRBD1. J gave up 3 bases and V 4 bases, and 4 bases lay outside the gene matches. The germline CDR1 and CDR2 sequences are SGHTA and FQGNSA. The CDR3 length is 15 residues.

The chain recombines TRBV19 with TRBJ1-5; D gene unclear. Trimming took 5 bases from V and 7 from J, leaving 12 bases between them. The length of the CDR3 is 13 residues. From germline, CDR1 is LNHDA and CDR2 SQIVND (reference sequence). The CDR3 coding sequence is TGTGCCAGTAGTTCGGGTATCCGACAGCCCCAGCATTTT. It codes for CASSSGIRQPQHF.

The V call is TRBV6-6, the J call TRBJ1-2; D is uncertain. The ends were cut back, 6 bases at V and 3 bases at J, with 14 bases in the middle. CDR1 MNHNY and CDR2 SVGAGI come from the germline V gene (reference sequence). The CDR3 covers 14 residues. CDR3 nucleotide sequence: TGTGCCAGCAGACCAGGACTTGGGTACTATGGCTACACCTTC. Encoded protein: CASRPGLGYYGYTF.

The chain links TRBV19 to TRBJ2-7; 7 bases fit TRBD1. The germline gives CDR1 LNHDA, CDR2 SQIVND (reference sequence). Losses at the gene ends were 6 bases for V and 0 bases for J; bases not matched to a gene: 5. CDR3 size: 14 residues. In nucleotides, the CDR3 is TGTGCCAGTAGAAGGCAGGGGGACTCCTACGAGCAGTACTTC. Translating gives CASRRQGDSYEQYF.

The rearrangement uses TRBV4-1 and TRBJ1-1; the match to TRBD1 covers 7 bases. The CDR3 loop spans 15 amino acids. Germline CDR1 reads MGHRA; CDR2 reads YSYEKL. The J segment lost 0 bases and the V segment lost 4 bases, leaving 5 bases of the junction unmatched. CDR3 sequence: CASSPGQLMNTEAFF. For the CDR3, the DNA is TGCGCCAGCAGCCCGGGACAGCTTATGAACACTGAAGCTTTCTTT.

The chain carries TRBV30 and TRBJ1-1; D perhaps matches TRBD1 (6 bases). Trimming removed 4 bases at V and 1 base at J, with 19 bases between. The germline CDR1 and CDR2 sequences are GTSNPN and SVGIG (reference sequence). The CDR3 contains 16 residues. The CDR3 protein is CAWIAVLQGTNTEAFF. The CDR3 DNA is TGTGCCTGGATCGCGGTGTTGCAGGGGACGAACACTGAAGCTTTCTTT.

This chain joins TRBV6-1 and TRBJ1-1; D is unclear. Germline V gene lookup returns CDR1 MNHNS and CDR2 SASEGT. V lost 0 bases, J lost 0 bases, and 5 bases lay in between. The length of the CDR3 is 14 residues. As DNA, the CDR3 is TGTGCCAGCAGTGAAGCACGGTTGAACACTGAAGCTTTCTTT. The encoded protein is CASSEARLNTEAFF.

This clone was found a few times. V is TRBV6-6 and J is TRBJ2-7; no clear D. The germline gives CDR1 MNHNY, CDR2 SVGAGI (reference sequence). Trimming removed 6 bases at V and 6 bases at J, with 12 bases between. CDR3 length: 12 residues. The CDR3 region is CASRRLVSEQYF. CDR3 coding DNA: TGTGCCAGCAGGAGGTTGGTAAGCGAGCAGTACTTC.